Shown below are 26 T cell receptor beta chains from a single sample sequenced in a study of CD8 T cells in Susac syndrome. When the RNA was reverse transcribed, random hexamers were used with an input of about 0.45 to 1 ug. TCRdb reprocessed the immunoSEQ multiplex PCR reads with MiXCR, giving one entry per CDR3 protein. The data hold some 180,000 distinct CDR3 sequences, with around 94% observed a single time. The sequenced material came from CD4+ T cells from PBMCs. Receptors originate from a human donor with Susac syndrome.

V gene TRBV4-1 combines with J gene TRBJ1-1; 8 bases fit TRBD1. The CDR3 covers 18 residues. Germline V gene lookup returns CDR1 MGHRA and CDR2 YSYEKL. V shed 5 bases, J shed 3 bases, and the junction held 17 bases outside the gene matches. The CDR3 sequence: CASSSDRGGIGRDTEAFF. In DNA form, the CDR3 reads TGCGCCAGCAGCTCTGACAGGGGAGGAATCGGAAGGGACACTGAAGCTTTCTTT.

The rearrangement joins TRBV15 to TRBJ2-1; the D gene is possibly TRBD1 (5 bases). Germline values: CDR1 LNHNV, CDR2 YYDKDF (reference sequence). V was cut by 0 bases and J by 0 bases, with 9 bases left in between. The CDR3 extends over 16 amino acids. CDR3 residues: CATSRDGAISYNEQFF. CDR3 nucleotide sequence: TGTGCCACCAGCAGAGATGGGGCCATCTCCTACAATGAGCAGTTCTTC. The full variable domain, with the rest looked up from reference TRBV15 and TRBJ2-1, is DAMVIQNPRYQVTQFGKPVTLSCSQTLNHNVMYWYQQKSSQAPKLLFHYYDKDFNNEADTPDNFQSRRPNTSFCFLDIRSPGLGDTAMYLCATSRDGAISYNEQFFGPGTRLTVL.

The chain has TRBV6-2 or TRBV6-3 and TRBJ2-7; TRBD2 aligns across 8 bases. CDR3 length: 15 residues. Germline V CDR1 and CDR2: MNHEY, SVGEGT. Trimming removed 4 bases from V and 4 bases from J; junction bases left unmatched: 9. The CDR3 is CASSLAGGLRYEQYF. In nucleotides, the CDR3 is TGTGCCAGCAGTTTGGCGGGGGGCCTAAGATACGAGCAGTACTTC.

The V and J genes are TRBV19 and TRBJ1-1, with D unresolved. Trimming shortened V by 1 base and J by 1 base, and 7 bases separated the two germline ends. The CDR3 is 14 residues long. Germline V gene lookup returns CDR1 LNHDA and CDR2 SQIVND (reference sequence). CDR3 nucleotides: TGTGCCAGTAGTATAGCAGCCTCGAACACTGAAGCTTTCTTT. Protein: CASSIAASNTEAFF.

The chain joins TRBV7-2 to TRBJ1-2; TRBD1 is a possible D gene (5 bases). V shed 3 bases and J shed 4 bases, with 12 bases lying between them. The CDR3 spans 14 residues. Germline-derived CDR1 and CDR2 are SGHTA and FQGNSA. The CDR3 sequence: CASSLDISFYGYTF. In nucleotides, the CDR3 is TGTGCCAGCAGCTTGGACATTAGCTTCTATGGCTACACCTTC.

The chain uses TRBV3-1 and TRBJ1-1; D not certain. Germline CDR1 and CDR2: LGHDT and YNNKEL (reference sequence). V gave up 0 bases and J gave up 5 bases, with 1 base separating them. CDR3 length equals 11 residues. The CDR3 reads CASSQDTEAFF. In DNA, the CDR3 is TGTGCCAGCAGCCAAGATACTGAAGCTTTCTTT.

The chain joins TRBV2 to TRBJ2-6; D call uncertain. In germline, CDR1 is SNHLY, CDR2 FYNNEI. V lost 6 bases and J lost 5, with 5 bases in between. This CDR3 is 12 amino acids long. The CDR3 protein is CASRGWANVLTF. The CDR3 region has the DNA TGTGCCAGCAGAGGCTGGGCCAACGTCCTGACTTTC.

The chain carries TRBV3-1 and TRBJ2-7, with 8 positions matching TRBD2. The CDR3 is 20 residues long. V shed 5 bases, J shed 3 bases, and the junction held 24 bases outside the gene matches. Germline-derived CDR1 and CDR2 are LGHDT and YNNKEL (reference sequence). The CDR3: CASSYAPGLPRVAGNYEQYF. CDR3 nucleotides: TGTGCCAGCAGCTATGCCCCGGGACTCCCGAGGGTAGCGGGGAACTACGAGCAGTACTTC.

This clonotype was picked up one time. V and J are TRBV30 and TRBJ1-2; no clear D. Germline V gives CDR1 GTSNPN, CDR2 SVGIG (reference sequence). This CDR3 contains 13 residues. DNA for the CDR3: TGTGCGTACTTTGCCCCCGGTAGGAATGGCTACACCTTC. Its protein is CAYFAPGRNGYTF.

This chain joins TRBV7-2 and TRBJ2-7, with 9 bases fitting TRBD1. From germline, CDR1 is SGHTA and CDR2 FQGNSA. The CDR3 runs to 15 residues. V lost 5 bases to trimming and J lost 2 bases; unmatched junction nucleotides: 7. CDR3 protein: CASSPGTGKTYEQYF. CDR3 coding DNA: TGTGCCAGCAGCCCGGGGACAGGGAAAACCTACGAGCAGTACTTC.

This rearrangement joins TRBV6-1 to TRBJ1-2; weak D call: TRBD1 (6 bases). V lost 0 bases and J lost 4, with 12 bases in between. The germline CDR1 and CDR2 sequences are MNHNS and SASEGT. CDR3 length: 15 residues. CDR3 in amino acids: CASSEATTGIYGYTF. CDR3 in DNA: TGTGCCAGCAGTGAAGCGACGACAGGCATCTATGGCTACACCTTC.

The chain links TRBV20-1 to TRBJ1-4; D call uncertain. Germline CDR1 and CDR2: DFQATT and SNEGSKA (reference sequence). V shed 5 bases and J shed 4 bases, with 8 bases lying between them. This CDR3 is built from 12 residues. CDR3 sequence: CSAPLGNEKLFF. CDR3 nucleotides: TGCAGTGCTCCTTTGGGTAATGAAAAACTGTTTTTT.

The chain carries TRBV30 and TRBJ2-7; D is unresolved. The germline V and J ends were trimmed by 2 bases and 2 bases, with 16 bases remaining between them. Germline lookup yields CDR1 GTSNPN and CDR2 SVGIG (reference sequence). This CDR3 region has 15 residues. The CDR3 nucleotides are TGTGCCTGGAGTTTGCTATCGAGAGGAGCCTACGAGCAGTACTTC. Encoded protein: CAWSLLSRGAYEQYF.

This clonotype came up once. This rearrangement joins TRBV30 to TRBJ1-1; D remains unclear. CDR3 length: 14 residues. Germline loops: CDR1 GTSNPN, CDR2 SVGIG (reference sequence). V lost 5 bases, J lost 0 bases, and 13 bases lay in between. The CDR3 DNA reads as TGTGCCTGGGGTCCGGGAAGGATGAACACTGAAGCTTTCTTT. Translated, it gives CAWGPGRMNTEAFF.

The J gene is TRBJ1-2, the V gene TRBV6-4; 9 nucleotides match TRBD1. Germline V gene sequence: CDR1 MRHNA, CDR2 SNTAGT. This CDR3 comprises 15 residues. V gave up 5 bases and J gave up 8 bases; unmatched junction bases: 12. DNA for the CDR3: TGTGCCAGCAGTCCCCACAGGGGGCATACGGGAGGCTACACCTTC. This gives the protein CASSPHRGHTGGYTF.

The J gene is TRBJ2-7, the V gene TRBV19, with TRBD1 matching over 7 bases. CDR1 is LNHDA and CDR2 is SQIVND in the germline V gene (reference sequence). The CDR3 has 15 residues. V trimming: 7 bases; J trimming: 3 bases; junction bases outside the gene matches: 12. CDR3 coding DNA: TGTGCCAGTACCCTCAACCGGGACAGCTTCTACGAGCAGTACTTC. Amino acids: CASTLNRDSFYEQYF.

This chain links TRBV5-6 with TRBJ1-2; a possible D gene is TRBD1 (5 bases). Trimming removed 3 bases at V and 4 bases at J, with 16 bases between. Per germline, CDR1 SGHDT and CDR2 YYEEEE. The CDR3 spans 15 residues. The CDR3 region has the DNA TGTGCCAGCAGCTCCGCAGACAGCGAAGGCTATGGCTACACCTTC. Translating it yields CASSSADSEGYGYTF.

The chain is built from TRBV28 and TRBJ2-1, with D tentatively TRBD2 (5 bases). V dropped 6 bases and J dropped 1 base, with 10 bases sitting between them. The CDR3 runs 14 residues. Germline V gene sequence: CDR1 MDHEN, CDR2 SYDVKM. CDR3 nucleotides: TGTGCCAGCAGACCGGGAACGTCCTACAATGAGCAGTTCTTC. Encoded protein: CASRPGTSYNEQFF.

This sequence joins TRBV20-1 and TRBJ1-1; D possibly corresponds to TRBD1 (6 bases). This CDR3 region has 13 residues. The germline V gene encodes CDR1 DFQATT and CDR2 SNEGSKA (reference sequence). With 5 bases removed from V and 4 bases from J, the gap between germline ends came to 14 bases. CDR3 sequence (DNA): TGCAGTGCTCGCTCGGGGGCGGGCACTGAAGCTTTCTTT. Protein product: CSARSGAGTEAFF.

This chain joins TRBV20-1 and TRBJ2-3; the match to TRBD1 covers 10 bases. Germline-derived CDR1 and CDR2 are DFQATT and SNEGSKA (reference sequence). The trim removed 6 bases at V and 3 bases at J, leaving 3 bases unmatched. There are 13 residues in the CDR3. CDR3 in amino acids: CSAKDRGTDTQYF. CDR3 coding DNA: TGCAGTGCAAAGGACAGGGGGACAGATACGCAGTATTTT.

The chain is built from TRBV23-1 and TRBJ2-3; TRBD1 or TRBD2 may be the D gene (5 bases each). TRBV23-1 falls under the ORF class, with uncertain function. This CDR3 is 18 amino acids long. V gave up 1 base and J gave up 0 bases, with 17 bases separating them. CDR3 sequence (DNA): TGCGCCAGCAGTCAATTACGACACGGGACCACTAGCACAGATACGCAGTATTTT. This codes for CASSQLRHGTTSTDTQYF.

This chain joins TRBV7-6 and TRBJ2-5; D may correspond to TRBD1 or TRBD2 (5 bases each). CDR1 SGHVS and CDR2 FNYEAQ come from the germline V gene. V lost 5 bases, J lost 9 bases, and 19 bases lay in between. The CDR3 consists of 14 residues. CDR3 amino acids: CASSGGTALRAQYF. In nucleotides, the CDR3 is TGTGCCAGCAGCGGTGGGACCGCCCTTAGGGCCCAGTACTTC.

The chain joins TRBV19 to TRBJ2-3; a weak D match, TRBD2 (5 bases). Trimming took 1 base from V and 6 from J, leaving 8 bases between them. Germline lookup yields CDR1 LNHDA and CDR2 SQIVND (reference sequence). The CDR3 is 13 amino acids. CDR3 region: CASSIGGRDTQYF. CDR3 in DNA: TGTGCCAGTAGTATAGGAGGGCGCGATACGCAGTATTTT.

The chain uses TRBV28 and TRBJ2-7; either TRBD1 or TRBD2 may fit D (5 bases each). Trimming left V 6 bases short and J 6 bases short, with 15 bases between. This CDR3 has 13 residues. CDR1 is MDHEN and CDR2 is SYDVKM in the germline V gene. CDR3 coding DNA: TGTGCCAGCAGCTCGGGACCTCCAGGCGAGCAGTACTTC. Translation: CASSSGPPGEQYF.

The chain joins TRBV5-4 to TRBJ2-7, with no clear D. The germline V gene encodes CDR1 SGHNT and CDR2 YYREEE (reference sequence). The CDR3 is 16 residues long. Trimming shortened V by 4 bases and J by 0 bases, and 17 bases separated the two germline ends. The CDR3 DNA is TGTGCCAGCAGCCCGGGCCCCCGAAGGGACTCCTACGAGCAGTACTTC. It codes for CASSPGPRRDSYEQYF.

This chain connects TRBV4-1 to TRBJ1-3, with D possibly being TRBD1 (5 bases). Germline assignment: CDR1 MGHRA and CDR2 YSYEKL. V was pared by 1 base and J by 6 bases, with 13 bases between. The CDR3 is 15 amino acids. The CDR3 sequence is CASSQGRGNANTIYF. The CDR3 nucleotides read TGCGCCAGCAGCCAAGGGAGGGGTAACGCAAACACCATATATTTT.